This T cell receptor (beta chain) was recorded in a study of vaccination and CD4 T cells after COVID-19. This clonotype has just a few counts. Antigen: not known. The CDR3 runs 15 residues. V dropped 1 base and J dropped 0 bases, with 10 bases sitting between them. From germline, CDR1 is SEHNR and CDR2 FQNEAQ (reference sequence). Sample treatment: approximately nine-day PBMC culture with coronavirus spike peptide pools or control peptides (ViraFEST assay). The Oncomine TCR Beta short-read assay sequenced DNA from cultured CD4+ T cells. Via MiXCR, TCRdb re-called the PCR reads, giving one row per CDR3 protein. The sample holds about 12,000 distinct CDR3 sequences; about 40% are singletons and the top ten take approximately 7%.

The chain recombines TRBV7-9 with TRBJ2-7, with D unresolved. The sequenced sample was CD4+ T cells from blood, cultured in vitro. This clonotype originated in a human donor who had recovered from COVID-19. The CDR3: CASSLGRFSSYEQYF. The CDR3 region has the DNA TGTGCCAGCAGCTTAGGCAGGTTTAGCTCCTACGAGCAGTACTTC.